This T cell receptor beta chain was sequenced in a study of blood T cell repertoires in COVID-19. At the level of the study: From the United States, Italy and Spain came samples of acute and convalescent COVID-19. From T cells, B-cell-depleted T cells, or PBMCs came the material, which was cDNA or gDNA.

The repertoire was sequenced with immunoSEQ multiplex PCR; TCRdb's copy has only in-frame clones and lacks some. The sample lists fewer than 350,000 clones; around nine tenths were seen once. Self-reported history from a screening survey and questionnaire set each donor's cohort. Two negative PCRs, clearance, or symptom resolution had been documented for recovered Cohort 3 donors. Trimming pared 2 bases from V and 4 bases from J, leaving 9 bases between. Germline CDR1 and CDR2: SGHTA and FQGNSA. This CDR3 is built from 14 residues. Sequences were obtained from PBMCs or T cells enriched from blood (not recorded which). The clonotype was recovered from a woman in her 40s who had recovered from COVID-19. The chain has TRBV7-2 and TRBJ2-1; no firm D call. CDR3 region: CASSLLQRYNEQFF. In DNA, the CDR3 is TGTGCCAGCAGCTTACTTCAGCGATACAATGAGCAGTTCTTC.